The subject of this entry is one T cell receptor beta chain. Antigen: not known. The authors obtained roughly 1.8 micrograms of genomic DNA from cryopreserved PBMCs for TCR beta libraries. TCRdb's table, derived via immunoSEQ multiplex PCR, lists solely in-frame clones and lacks some. The sample has just over 200,000 clones, about three quarters seen once. The data belong to a study of cytotoxic CD8 clonotypes in ibrutinib-treated CLL. Study-wide results and caveats: Ibrutinib response saw clonality rise, and progression saw it return toward baseline.

V gave up 5 bases and J gave up 1 base, with 9 bases separating them. The V gene's germline CDR1 is MNHEY and CDR2 SVGAGI. CDR3 size: 13 residues. V gene TRBV6-5 combines with J gene TRBJ2-7; D possibly corresponds to TRBD1 (5 bases). This sample comprised PBMCs, obtained after 12 months of ibrutinib treatment. The TCR was taken from a human donor with chronic lymphocytic leukemia. For the CDR3, the DNA is TGTGCCAGCAGTGCGACAGAATCCTACGAGCAGTACTTC. Its protein product is CASSATESYEQYF.